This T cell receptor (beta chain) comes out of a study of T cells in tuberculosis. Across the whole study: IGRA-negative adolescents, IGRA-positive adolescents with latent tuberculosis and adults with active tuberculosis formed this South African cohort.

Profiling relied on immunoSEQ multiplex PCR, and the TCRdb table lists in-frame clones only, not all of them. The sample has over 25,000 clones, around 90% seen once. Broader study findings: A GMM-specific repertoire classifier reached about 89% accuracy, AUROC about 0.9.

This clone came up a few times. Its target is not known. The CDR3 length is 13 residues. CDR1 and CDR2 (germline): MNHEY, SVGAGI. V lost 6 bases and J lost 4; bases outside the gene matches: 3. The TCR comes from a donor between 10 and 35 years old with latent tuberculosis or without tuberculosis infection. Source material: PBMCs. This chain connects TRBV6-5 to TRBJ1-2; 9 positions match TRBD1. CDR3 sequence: CASRTGGTYGYTF. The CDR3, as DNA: TGTGCCAGCAGGACAGGGGGGACCTATGGCTACACCTTC.